Presented here are 4 T cell receptor beta chains from one specimen sequenced in a study of human T cells and chemical hapten exposure. Sample time point: patch test 2, 6 weeks after DPC sensitization. Treatment specified: therapeutic diphenylcyclopropenone sensitization with weekly scalp DPC. TCRdb recomputed calls from the RACE reads with MiXCR, one row per CDR3 protein. The sample includes tens of thousands of distinct CDR3 sequences, around a tenth of them seen just once. This sample comprised whole blood, obtained in connection with sensitization to the hapten diphenylcyclopropenone (DPC). These receptors all come from a man aged 25 to 40 with alopecia areata. Some clones in this sample may be carry-over from other donors' samples.

This clonotype was counted a few times. V gene TRBV24-1 combines with J gene TRBJ1-5; 10 positions agree with TRBD1. The CDR3 covers 14 residues. The germline gives CDR1 KGHDR, CDR2 SFDVKD. Unmatched junction bases numbered 8, after V lost 11 bases and J lost 5 bases. This chain's CDR3 is CAIPGQGTHQPQHF. The CDR3 DNA sequence: TGTGCCATACCGGGACAGGGGACTCATCAGCCCCAGCATTTT.

This clonotype appeared many times. CDR3 sequence (DNA): TGTGCCAGCAGTTTTCTACTCCAAGAGACCCAGTACTTC. Protein: CASSFLLQETQYF. The chain couples TRBV6-6 to TRBJ2-5, with D unclear. Germline CDR1 is MNHNY and CDR2 is SVGAGI (reference sequence). CDR3 length equals 13 residues. V shed 4 bases and J shed 1 base, with 7 bases lying between them.

This chain uses TRBV10-3 with TRBJ1-5; D ambiguous. This CDR3 has 15 amino acids. V was cut by 0 bases and J by 3 bases, with 9 bases left in between. CDR1 and CDR2 (germline): ENHRY, SYGVKD. CDR3 nucleotides: TGTGCCATCAGTGAGTCGAAGGCCGACAATCAGCCCCAGCATTTT. The encoded protein is CAISESKADNQPQHF.

The chain links TRBV10-3 to TRBJ2-7; the match to TRBD2 covers 8 bases. CDR3 length: 14 amino acids. CDR1 ENHRY and CDR2 SYGVKD come from the germline V gene. V lost 7 bases, J lost 0 bases, and 5 bases stayed unmatched. The CDR3 protein is CAIKYSGTSYEQYF. The CDR3 DNA reads TGTGCCATCAAATATAGCGGGACCTCCTACGAGCAGTACTTC.